A selection of T cell receptor beta chains follows, all from one sample in a study of blood T cell repertoires in COVID-19. Sequenced by immunoSEQ multiplex PCR; TCRdb stores in-frame clones only, minus some. The data show roughly 700,000 clones, with around 89% seen just once and roughly 0.25% held by the top ten. Sequencing was performed on peripheral blood. These receptor sequences come from a woman aged 18-35 years with acute or convalescent COVID-19. The CDR3 runs from the conserved cysteine through the conserved F or W. D genes are given only for firm matches. Size tells how often a clone was seen (once, few, many) or the class of an expanded clone, and some rows leave it out.

TRBV5-1	TRBJ1-6	once	.	TGCGCCAGCAGCTTGTGGGGCAGTTTCTCCTATAATTCACCCCTCCACTTT	CASSLWGSFSYNSPLHF
TRBV7-8	TRBJ1-6	.	TRBD1	TGTGCCAGCAGCGGACGGACAGGGGATTCACCCCTCCACTTT	CASSGRTGDSPLHF
TRBV2	TRBJ2-1	few	.	TGTGCCAGCAGTGAATACGTTAACAGGGTAGGTGAGCAGTTCTTC	CASSEYVNRVGEQFF
TRBV9	TRBJ1-2	.	.	TGTGCCAGCAGCGTAGTCCCAGGGAACGGCTACACCTTC	CASSVVPGNGYTF
TRBV2	TRBJ1-3	.	.	TGTGCCAGCAGTGAGGACACAAGCTCTGGAAACACCATATATTTT	CASSEDTSSGNTIYF
TRBV6-6	TRBJ2-5	.	.	TGTGCCAGCAGTTATGTAAATCTCGGGGAGACCCAGTACTTC	CASSYVNLGETQYF
TRBV27	TRBJ2-5	.	TRBD1	TGTGCCAGCAGTTTATTTGAACAGGGGAGACAGACCCAGTACTTC	CASSLFEQGRQTQYF
TRBV2	TRBJ2-1	.	TRBD2	TGTGCCAGCAGCCAGGGACTAGCGGGGGGCCCGGGGAATGAGCAGTTCTTC	CASSQGLAGGPGNEQFF
TRBV11-2	TRBJ1-1	.	.	TGTGCCAGCAGCCTCCGAGAGGGCACTGAAGCTTTCTTT	CASSLREGTEAFF
TRBV6-5	TRBJ1-6	.	.	TGTGCCAGCAGTCTACAGGGTGGAGTAGGCCCCCTCCACTTT	CASSLQGGVGPLHF
TRBV28	TRBJ1-2	.	.	TGTGCCAGCAGTTTGCATTCGGGGGGGTACTATGGCTACACCTTC	CASSLHSGGYYGYTF
TRBV5-4	TRBJ2-3	.	TRBD2	TGTGCCAGCAGGGGGGCTAGCGGGGCCGGGGATACGCAGTATTTT	CASRGASGAGDTQYF
TRBV7-2	TRBJ1-5	.	.	TGTGCCAGCAGCTTAGGGAAGGGAGGGGGTCAGCCCCAGCATTTT	CASSLGKGGGQPQHF
TRBV9	TRBJ1-2	.	TRBD1	TGTGCCAGCCTGGGGGACAGGGCCTCGAGCTACACCTTC	CASLGDRASSYTF
TRBV6-5	TRBJ2-3	.	TRBD2	TGTGCCAGCACTTCAAGCGGGGGGGCCGGAGATACGCAGTATTTT	CASTSSGGAGDTQYF
TRBV7-2	TRBJ2-6	.	TRBD1	TGTGCCAGCAGCCCACACAGGGGTTCCGGGGCCAACGTCCTGACTTTC	CASSPHRGSGANVLTF
TRBV7-2	TRBJ2-1	.	.	TGTGCCAGCAACTCCCAGGCGCCCAATGAGCAGTTCTTC	CASNSQAPNEQFF
TRBV4-1	TRBJ2-5	.	.	TGCGCCAGCAGCCAAGGAGCGGGCAGGGTCCAAGAGACCCAGTACTTC	CASSQGAGRVQETQYF
TRBV5-6	TRBJ1-5	.	.	TGTGCCAGCAGCTTGGGGCGAGGATATAGCAATCAGCCCCAGCATTTT	CASSLGRGYSNQPQHF
TRBV6-2/TRBV6-3	TRBJ2-1	.	TRBD1	TGTGCCAGCAGTTACCCCGGACAGGATTCCTACAATGAGCAGTTCTTC	CASSYPGQDSYNEQFF
TRBV18	TRBJ2-7	.	.	TGTGCCAGCTCGGCCGGGGCAGGGGCCTACGAGCAGTACTTC	CASSAGAGAYEQYF
TRBV19	TRBJ1-2	.	.	TGTGCCAGTAGTATGGTGGACAGCATATCCTATGGCTACACCTTC	CASSMVDSISYGYTF
TRBV5-1	TRBJ1-6	few	TRBD1	TGCGCCAGCAGCAGGCGGGGACAGGGGTATAATTCACCCCTCCACTTT	CASSRRGQGYNSPLHF
TRBV6-6	TRBJ1-6	.	.	TGTGCCAGCAGTGGGGACACCTATAATTCACCCCTCCACTTT	CASSGDTYNSPLHF
TRBV5-6	TRBJ2-7	.	TRBD2	TGTGCCAGCAGAGCGGGGGGCTCCTACGAGCAGTACTTC	CASRAGGSYEQYF
TRBV7-2	TRBJ1-5	.	.	TGTGCCAGCAGCCCAGAACCTTCCCCAAGCAATCAGCCCCAGCATTTT	CASSPEPSPSNQPQHF
TRBV15	TRBJ1-1	.	.	TGTGCCACCAGCAGACAGGGGCCCAGCACTGAAGCTTTCTTT	CATSRQGPSTEAFF
TRBV9	TRBJ2-1	.	.	TGTGCCAGCAGCGTACAGGACAATGAGCAGTTCTTC	CASSVQDNEQFF